Below are 15 T cell receptor beta chains sequenced from a single sample in a study of T cell responses to AZD1222 COVID-19 vaccine. Repertoires were generated with immunoSEQ multiplex PCR, while TCRdb's copy carries only in-frame clones and drops some. The sample lists 120,000 or so clones, 92% seen once, with roughly 1.8% in the top ten. The specimen was peripheral blood, collected on day 0 of AZD1222 vaccination. The receptors were sampled from an adult in good health.

V and J are TRBV7-9 and TRBJ2-2; 9 positions agree with TRBD1. The CDR3 consists of 17 residues. The germline V gene has CDR1 SEHNR and CDR2 FQNEAQ (reference sequence). Trimming at V came to 6 bases and at J to 6 bases, leaving 14 bases not matched to a gene. CDR3 bases: TGTGCCAGCAGTCGATACTCCGGGACAGGGTCACCCGGGGAGCTGTTTTTT. Amino acid sequence: CASSRYSGTGSPGELFF.

The gene calls are TRBV12-3 or TRBV12-4 and TRBJ2-7, with a weak D call TRBD2 (6 bases). The CDR3 sequence is 13 residues long. V lost 0 bases, J lost 5 bases, and 8 bases lay in between. CDR3 nucleotide sequence: TGTGCCAGCAGTTTAGCGGGGGAGGACGAGCAGTACTTC. Translated, it gives CASSLAGEDEQYF.

V is TRBV11-2 and J is TRBJ1-5; D is unclear. Trimming pared 4 bases from V and 3 bases from J, leaving 4 bases between. The CDR3 totals 12 residues. Germline V gene lookup returns CDR1 SGHAT and CDR2 FQNNGV. CDR3 loop: CASSSNNQPQHF. CDR3 nucleotides: TGTGCCAGCAGCTCTAACAATCAGCCCCAGCATTTT.

The CDR3, as DNA: TGTGCCAGCAGCGGGACAGGCAATCAGCCCCAGCATTTT. Encoded protein: CASSGTGNQPQHF. V usage is TRBV11-2 and J usage is TRBJ1-5, with 7 bases that match TRBD1. The CDR3 runs 13 residues. Trimming removed 5 bases from V and 2 bases from J; junction bases left unmatched: 0. Per germline, CDR1 SGHAT and CDR2 FQNNGV.

V and J are TRBV28 and TRBJ1-3; D unclear. V lost 8 bases and J 9 bases, leaving 11 bases between the germline ends. CDR1 and CDR2 from the germline V gene are MDHEN and SYDVKM. CDR3 length equals 11 residues. CDR3 nucleotide sequence: TGTGCCAGCGGCAGATTTGGCACCATATATTTT. It specifies CASGRFGTIYF.

J is TRBJ1-1 and V is TRBV6-5; weak D call: TRBD1 (5 bases). Germline values: CDR1 MNHEY, CDR2 SVGAGI. The germline V and J ends were trimmed by 5 bases and 2 bases, with 9 bases remaining between them. The CDR3 is 13 amino acids. The DNA of the CDR3 is TGTGCCAGCAGTAGCAGGGAAAACACTGAAGCTTTCTTT. Its translation: CASSSRENTEAFF.

The V and J genes are TRBV6-5 and TRBJ1-2, with a possible D match to TRBD1 (6 bases). V shed 0 bases and J shed 6 bases, with 14 bases lying between them. The CDR3 spans 15 residues. Germline lookup yields CDR1 MNHEY and CDR2 SVGAGI. The DNA for the CDR3 is TGTGCCAGCAGTTACTCGACAGGTACTCGTCATGGCTACACCTTC. This sequence encodes CASSYSTGTRHGYTF.

The chain is built from TRBV7-2 and TRBJ2-5; weak D call: TRBD2 (6 bases). Germline V CDR1 and CDR2: SGHTA, FQGNSA. There are 13 residues in the CDR3. The V end was cut by 6 bases, the J end by 2 bases, with 10 bases between. The CDR3 loop is CASSWGRQETQYF. DNA for the CDR3: TGTGCCAGCAGTTGGGGGAGGCAAGAGACCCAGTACTTC.

This clone was detected once. This chain connects TRBV18 to TRBJ1-5, with 7 bases lining up with TRBD1. CDR1 is KGHSH, CDR2 LQKENI, per germline. This CDR3 is built from 14 residues. Trimming took 0 bases from V and 6 from J; bases not matched to a gene: 2. The CDR3 loop reads CASSPPSGGQPQHF. CDR3 DNA: TGTGCCAGCTCACCACCTTCAGGGGGTCAGCCCCAGCATTTT.

The chain combines TRBV3-1 (or the pseudogene TRBV3-2) with TRBJ2-5, with D possibly being TRBD1 or TRBD2 (5 bases each). CDR3 length: 12 residues. Per the germline V gene, CDR1 is LGHDT and CDR2 is YNNKEL (reference sequence). With 7 bases removed from V and 2 bases from J, the gap between germline ends came to 8 bases. As DNA, the CDR3 is TGTGCCAGCATCGGGACGCAAGAGACCCAGTACTTC. Its protein is CASIGTQETQYF.

The genes are TRBV4-1 and TRBJ2-5, with TRBD2 matching 13 bases. The V segment lost 5 bases and the J segment 5 bases; nucleotides outside the gene matches: 11. Per the germline V gene, CDR1 is MGHRA and CDR2 is YSYEKL. The CDR3 totals 17 residues. The CDR3 sequence is CASSSITSGGARETQYF. The CDR3 coding sequence is TGCGCCAGCAGCTCAATCACTAGCGGGGGGGCCAGGGAGACCCAGTACTTC.

This chain uses TRBV7-9 with TRBJ2-3; a weak D match, TRBD2 (6 bases). The CDR3 is made up of 15 amino acids. CDR1 is SEHNR, CDR2 FQNEAQ, per germline (reference sequence). Trimming took 5 bases from V and 4 from J, leaving 16 bases between them. DNA of the CDR3: TGTGCCAGCAGCCCCGGCTCGGGGGTCGCAGATACGCAGTATTTT. Encoded protein: CASSPGSGVADTQYF.

The chain is built from TRBV19 and TRBJ1-1; D is uncertain. This CDR3 has 15 amino acids. Per the germline V gene, CDR1 is LNHDA and CDR2 is SQIVND (reference sequence). The V end lost 3 bases, the J end lost 5 bases, and 16 bases lay between the germline ends. As DNA, the CDR3 is TGTGCCAGTAGTATTGGGGATTTCGGTGGAACTGAAGCTTTCTTT. Protein product: CASSIGDFGGTEAFF.

The chain uses TRBV20-1 and TRBJ1-2; D call uncertain. Germline CDR1 reads DFQATT; CDR2 reads SNEGSKA (reference sequence). Trimming shortened V by 5 bases and J by 6 bases, and 7 bases separated the two germline ends. The CDR3 length is 10 residues. The CDR3 region is CSAGDHGYTF. DNA for the CDR3: TGCAGTGCTGGGGATCATGGCTACACCTTC.

The J gene is TRBJ1-6, the V gene TRBV7-8; D possibly corresponds to TRBD1 (6 bases). V was clipped by 5 bases and J by 7 bases, with 21 bases between them. The germline V gene encodes CDR1 SGHVS and CDR2 FQNEAQ. This CDR3 comprises 17 residues. This CDR3 is CASSLFSAGASNSPLHF. DNA of the CDR3: TGTGCCAGCAGCCTCTTTTCGGCGGGGGCGTCGAATTCACCCCTCCACTTT. Full variable domain (remainder filled in from reference TRBV7-8 and TRBJ1-6): GAGVSQSPRYKVAKRGQDVALRCDPISGHVSLFWYQQALGQGPEFLTYFQNEAQLDKSGLPSDRFFAERPEGSVSTLKIQRTQQEDSAVYLCASSLFSAGASNSPLHFGNGTRLTVT.